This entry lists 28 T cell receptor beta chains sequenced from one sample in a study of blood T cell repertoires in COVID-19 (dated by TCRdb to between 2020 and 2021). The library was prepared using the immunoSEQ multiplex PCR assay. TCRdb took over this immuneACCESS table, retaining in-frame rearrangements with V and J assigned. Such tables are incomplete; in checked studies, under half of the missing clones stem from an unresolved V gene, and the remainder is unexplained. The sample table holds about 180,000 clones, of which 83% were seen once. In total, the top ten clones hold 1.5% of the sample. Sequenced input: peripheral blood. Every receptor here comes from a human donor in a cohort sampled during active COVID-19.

In nucleotides, the CDR3 is TGTGCCAGCGGGAGTTGGGGTACAGGGCCTGAGTCCTATAATTCACCCCTCCACTTT. Its translation is CASGSWGTGPESYNSPLHF. The genes are TRBV28 and TRBJ1-6, with D perhaps TRBD1 (6 bases). CDR3 length: 19 residues. V lost 8 bases and J 1 base, leaving 24 bases between the germline ends. Germline V CDR1 and CDR2: MDHEN, SYDVKM.

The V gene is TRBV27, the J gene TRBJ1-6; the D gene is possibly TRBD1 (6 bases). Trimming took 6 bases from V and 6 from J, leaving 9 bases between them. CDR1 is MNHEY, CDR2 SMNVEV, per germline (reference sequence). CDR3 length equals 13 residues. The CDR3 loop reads CASSTGFNSPLHF. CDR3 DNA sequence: TGTGCCAGCAGCACAGGGTTTAATTCACCCCTCCACTTT.

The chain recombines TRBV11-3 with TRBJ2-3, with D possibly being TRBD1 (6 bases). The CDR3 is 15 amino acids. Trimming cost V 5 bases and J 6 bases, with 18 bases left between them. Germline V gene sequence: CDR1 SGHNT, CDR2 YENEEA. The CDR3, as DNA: TGTGCCAGCAGCGTTAGATCAGGGGCGCACGATACGCAGTATTTT. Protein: CASSVRSGAHDTQYF.

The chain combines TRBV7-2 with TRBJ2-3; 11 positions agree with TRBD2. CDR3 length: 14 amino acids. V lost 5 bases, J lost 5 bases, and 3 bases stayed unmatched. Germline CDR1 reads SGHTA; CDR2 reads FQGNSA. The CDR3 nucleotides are TGTGCCAGCAGCCCTAGCGGGAGGAGAGATACGCAGTATTTT. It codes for CASSPSGRRDTQYF.

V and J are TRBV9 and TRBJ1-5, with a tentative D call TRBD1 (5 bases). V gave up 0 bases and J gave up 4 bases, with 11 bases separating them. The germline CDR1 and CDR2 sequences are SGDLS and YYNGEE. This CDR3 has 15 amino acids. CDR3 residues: CASSVGGLVNQPQHF. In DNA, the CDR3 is TGTGCCAGCAGCGTAGGGGGACTTGTTAATCAGCCCCAGCATTTT.

The CDR3 DNA sequence: TGTGCCAGCAGCTTAACAGGGTCCTCCTACGAGCAGTACTTC. Translated, it gives CASSLTGSSYEQYF. The chain joins TRBV5-5 to TRBJ2-7, with D possibly TRBD1 on 6 matching bases. Per germline, CDR1 SGHKS and CDR2 YYEKEE (reference sequence). This CDR3 has 14 residues. Trimming pared 2 bases from V and 0 bases from J, leaving 9 bases between.

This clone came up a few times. CDR3 in DNA: TGCAGTGCTAGTAGGGGTGAAGGCTACACCTTC. This codes for CSASRGEGYTF. V is TRBV20-1 and J is TRBJ1-2, with a possible D match to TRBD1 (5 bases). Trimming left V 3 bases short and J 8 bases short, with 10 bases between. The CDR3 spans 11 residues. Germline CDR1 is DFQATT and CDR2 is SNEGSKA (reference sequence).

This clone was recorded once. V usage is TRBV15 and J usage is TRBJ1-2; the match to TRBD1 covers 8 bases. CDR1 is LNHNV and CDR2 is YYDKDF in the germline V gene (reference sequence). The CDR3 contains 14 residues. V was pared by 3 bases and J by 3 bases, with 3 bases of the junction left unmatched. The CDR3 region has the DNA TGTGCCACCAGCAGGGACAGGGACGACTATGGCTACACCTTC. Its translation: CATSRDRDDYGYTF.

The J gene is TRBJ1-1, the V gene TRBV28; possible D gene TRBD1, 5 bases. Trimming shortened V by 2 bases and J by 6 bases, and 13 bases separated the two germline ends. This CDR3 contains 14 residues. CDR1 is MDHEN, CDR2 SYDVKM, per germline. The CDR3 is CASSLIQGGSEAFF. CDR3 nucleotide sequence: TGTGCCAGCAGTTTAATCCAGGGAGGGTCTGAAGCTTTCTTT.

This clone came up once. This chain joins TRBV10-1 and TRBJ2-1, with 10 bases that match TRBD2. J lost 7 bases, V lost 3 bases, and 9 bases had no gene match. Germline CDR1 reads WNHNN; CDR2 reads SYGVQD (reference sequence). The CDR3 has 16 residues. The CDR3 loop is CASSELAGGSANEQFF. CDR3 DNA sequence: TGCGCCAGCAGTGAATTAGCGGGAGGTTCGGCAAATGAGCAGTTCTTC.

CDR3: CASSKGRGTGNTIYF. CDR3 sequence (DNA): TGTGCCAGCAGCAAAGGACGGGGGACTGGAAACACCATATATTTT. The chain recombines TRBV7-2 with TRBJ1-3; the D gene is possibly TRBD1 (5 bases). Per the germline V gene, CDR1 is SGHTA and CDR2 is FQGNSA. V lost 5 bases and J 2 bases, leaving 13 bases between the germline ends. The CDR3 has 15 residues.

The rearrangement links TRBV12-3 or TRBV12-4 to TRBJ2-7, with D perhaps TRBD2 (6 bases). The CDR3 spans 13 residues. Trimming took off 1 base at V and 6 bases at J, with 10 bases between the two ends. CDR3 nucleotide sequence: TGTGCCAGCAGTTTAGGCGGGGTTCGCGAGCAGTACTTC. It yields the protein CASSLGGVREQYF.

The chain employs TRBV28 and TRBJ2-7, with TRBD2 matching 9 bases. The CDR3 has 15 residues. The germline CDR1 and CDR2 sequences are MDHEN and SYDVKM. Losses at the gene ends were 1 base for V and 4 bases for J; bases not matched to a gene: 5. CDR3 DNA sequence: TGTGCCAGCAGTTTATTTGCAAGCGGGAGGTACGAGCAGTACTTC. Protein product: CASSLFASGRYEQYF.

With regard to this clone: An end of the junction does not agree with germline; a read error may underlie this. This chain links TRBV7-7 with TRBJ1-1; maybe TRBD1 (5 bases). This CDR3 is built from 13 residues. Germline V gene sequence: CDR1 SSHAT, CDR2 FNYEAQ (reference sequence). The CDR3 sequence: CASSLSGDTEAFF. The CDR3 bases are TGTGCTAGCAGCTTATCGGGGGACACTGAAGCTTTCTTT.

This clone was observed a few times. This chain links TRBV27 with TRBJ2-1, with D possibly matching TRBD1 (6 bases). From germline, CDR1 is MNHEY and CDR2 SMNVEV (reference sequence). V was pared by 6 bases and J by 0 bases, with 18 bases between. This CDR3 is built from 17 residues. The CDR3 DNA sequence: TGTGCCAGCAGCCTCCATGGGGGCGCAAGCTCCTACAATGAGCAGTTCTTC. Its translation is CASSLHGGASSYNEQFF.

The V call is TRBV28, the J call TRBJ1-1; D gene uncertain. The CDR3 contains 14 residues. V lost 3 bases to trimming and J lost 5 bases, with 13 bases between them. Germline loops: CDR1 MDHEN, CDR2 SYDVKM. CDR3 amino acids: CASSLIGWETEAFF. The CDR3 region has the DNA TGTGCCAGCAGTTTGATTGGCTGGGAGACTGAAGCTTTCTTT.

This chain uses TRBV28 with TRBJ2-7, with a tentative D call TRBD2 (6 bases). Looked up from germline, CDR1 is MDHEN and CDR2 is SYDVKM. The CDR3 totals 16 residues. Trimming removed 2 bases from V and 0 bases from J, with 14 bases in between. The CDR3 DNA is TGTGCCAGCAGTTTAAAATATCGGGGGAGCTCCTACGAGCAGTACTTC. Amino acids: CASSLKYRGSSYEQYF.

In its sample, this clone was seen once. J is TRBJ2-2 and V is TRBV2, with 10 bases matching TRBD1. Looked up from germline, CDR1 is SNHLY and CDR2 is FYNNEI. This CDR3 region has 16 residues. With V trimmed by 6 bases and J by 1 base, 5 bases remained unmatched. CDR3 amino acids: CASRGRTGGNTGELFF. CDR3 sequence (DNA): TGTGCCAGCAGAGGGAGGACAGGGGGGAACACCGGGGAGCTGTTTTTT.

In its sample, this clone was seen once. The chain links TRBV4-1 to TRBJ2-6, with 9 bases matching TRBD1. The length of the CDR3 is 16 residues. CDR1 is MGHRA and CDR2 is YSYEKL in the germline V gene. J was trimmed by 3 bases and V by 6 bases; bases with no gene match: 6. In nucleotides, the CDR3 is TGCGCCAGCAGTTACACAGGGGGCTTTGGGGCCAACGTCCTGACTTTC. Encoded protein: CASSYTGGFGANVLTF.

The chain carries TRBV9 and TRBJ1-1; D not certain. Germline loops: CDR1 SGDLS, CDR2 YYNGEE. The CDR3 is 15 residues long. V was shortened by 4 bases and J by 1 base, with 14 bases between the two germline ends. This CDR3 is CASSPSGLGNTEAFF. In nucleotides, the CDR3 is TGTGCCAGCAGCCCATCGGGTCTGGGGAACACTGAAGCTTTCTTT.

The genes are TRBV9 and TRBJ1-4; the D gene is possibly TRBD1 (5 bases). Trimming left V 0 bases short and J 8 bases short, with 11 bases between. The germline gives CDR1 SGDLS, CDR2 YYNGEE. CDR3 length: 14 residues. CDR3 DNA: TGTGCCAGCAGCGTAGGGGAGGGGCGCGAAAAACTGTTTTTT. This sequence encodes CASSVGEGREKLFF.

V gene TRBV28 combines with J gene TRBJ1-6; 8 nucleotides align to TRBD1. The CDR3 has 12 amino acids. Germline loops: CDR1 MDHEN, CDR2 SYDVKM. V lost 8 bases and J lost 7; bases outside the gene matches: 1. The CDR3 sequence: CASGQGNSPLHF. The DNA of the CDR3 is TGTGCCAGCGGACAGGGAAATTCACCCCTCCACTTT. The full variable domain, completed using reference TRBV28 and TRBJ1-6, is DVKVTQSSRYLVKRTGEKVFLECVQDMDHENMFWYRQDPGLGLRLIYFSYDVKMKEKGDIPEGYSVSREKKERFSLILESASTNQTSMYLCASGQGNSPLHFGNGTRLTVT.

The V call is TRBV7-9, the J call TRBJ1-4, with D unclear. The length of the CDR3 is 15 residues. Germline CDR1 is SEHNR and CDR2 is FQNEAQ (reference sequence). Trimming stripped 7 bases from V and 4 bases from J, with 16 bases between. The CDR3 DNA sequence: TGTGCCAGCATCCCGATATACCAGGTTAATGAAAAACTGTTTTTT. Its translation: CASIPIYQVNEKLFF.

The CDR3 spells CASSLTFSGRAAQYEQYF. As DNA, the CDR3 is TGTGCCAGCAGCTTAACGTTTAGCGGGAGGGCCGCTCAGTACGAGCAGTACTTC. The chain links TRBV11-2 to TRBJ2-7, with 11 bases matching TRBD2. CDR3 size: 18 residues. The germline V gene encodes CDR1 SGHAT and CDR2 FQNNGV. Trimming removed 2 bases from V and 4 bases from J; junction bases left unmatched: 13.

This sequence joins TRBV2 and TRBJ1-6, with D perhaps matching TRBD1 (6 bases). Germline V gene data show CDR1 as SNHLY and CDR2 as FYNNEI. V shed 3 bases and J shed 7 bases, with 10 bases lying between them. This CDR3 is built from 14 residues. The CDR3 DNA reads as TGTGCCAGCAGTGATCGGACAGTAAATTCACCCCTCCACTTT. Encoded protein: CASSDRTVNSPLHF.

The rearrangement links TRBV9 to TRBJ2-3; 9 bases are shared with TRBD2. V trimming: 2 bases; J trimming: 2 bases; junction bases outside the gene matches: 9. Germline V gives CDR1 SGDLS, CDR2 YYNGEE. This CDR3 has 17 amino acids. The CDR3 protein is CASSVAEAGGPTDTQYF. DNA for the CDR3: TGTGCCAGCAGCGTGGCTGAAGCGGGAGGCCCCACAGATACGCAGTATTTT. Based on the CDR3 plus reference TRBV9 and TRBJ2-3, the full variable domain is DSGVTQTPKHLITATGQRVTLRCSPRSGDLSVYWYQQSLDQGLQFLIQYYNGEERAKGNILERFSAQQFPDLHSELNLSSLELGDSALYFCASSVAEAGGPTDTQYFGPGTRLTVL.

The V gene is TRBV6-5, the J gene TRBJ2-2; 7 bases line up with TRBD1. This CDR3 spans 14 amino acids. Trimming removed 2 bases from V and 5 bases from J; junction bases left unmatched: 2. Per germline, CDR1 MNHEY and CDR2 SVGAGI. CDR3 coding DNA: TGTGCCAGCAGTTACGAGGGACAGACCGGGGAGCTGTTTTTT. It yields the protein CASSYEGQTGELFF.

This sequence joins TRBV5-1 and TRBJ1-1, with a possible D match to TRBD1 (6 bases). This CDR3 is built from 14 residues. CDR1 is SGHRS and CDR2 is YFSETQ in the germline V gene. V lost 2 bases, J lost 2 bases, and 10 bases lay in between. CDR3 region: CASSLQGYNTEAFF. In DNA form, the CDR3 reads TGCGCCAGCAGCTTACAGGGATATAACACTGAAGCTTTCTTT.